One sample yielded the 30 T cell receptor beta chains listed below, sequenced in a study of somatic mutations in cytotoxic T cells in rheumatoid arthritis. Data came from immunoSEQ multiplex PCR; TCRdb stores just in-frame clones and leaves some out. The sample carries roughly 20,000 clones, 78% recorded once. Sample: CD8+ T cells sorted from blood. The receptors come from an adult with rheumatoid arthritis.

J is TRBJ2-7 and V is TRBV6-5, with D perhaps TRBD1 or TRBD2 (5 bases each). Germline CDR1 and CDR2: MNHEY and SVGAGI. V dropped 2 bases and J dropped 3 bases, with 8 bases sitting between them. CDR3 length equals 13 residues. CDR3 nucleotides: TGTGCCAGCAGTTACGGGACGAACTACGAGCAGTACTTC. It yields the protein CASSYGTNYEQYF.

This clone was detected only a few times. The chain links TRBV6-5 to TRBJ1-1; D remains unclear. Trimming took off 0 bases at V and 1 base at J, with 9 bases between the two ends. The germline V gene has CDR1 MNHEY and CDR2 SVGAGI. The CDR3 consists of 15 residues. CDR3 loop: CASSYSNGWNTEAFF. DNA for the CDR3: TGTGCCAGCAGTTACTCGAACGGGTGGAACACTGAAGCTTTCTTT.

The V call is TRBV7-8, the J call TRBJ2-1; 15 bases map to TRBD2. The germline V gene has CDR1 SGHVS and CDR2 FQNEAQ. The CDR3 is made up of 17 amino acids. The J segment lost 2 bases and the V segment lost 5 bases, leaving 4 bases of the junction unmatched. The CDR3 DNA reads as TGTGCCAGCAGCCCATGGACTAGCGGGAGGGCCTACAATGAGCAGTTCTTC. This translates into CASSPWTSGRAYNEQFF.

This clone was detected a few times. The V and J genes are TRBV5-3 and TRBJ2-5, with a weak D call TRBD1 (5 bases). TRBV5-3 is an ORF, with its function uncertain. V lost 5 bases, J lost 1 base, and 21 bases lay in between. This CDR3 has 17 amino acids. In nucleotides, the CDR3 is TGTGCCAGAAGACCAATCGGAAGGGGCCCCCTCCAAGAGACCCAGTACTTC. It yields the protein CARRPIGRGPLQETQYF.

The chain carries TRBV6-5 and TRBJ1-1; D call uncertain. Germline V gene lookup returns CDR1 MNHEY and CDR2 SVGAGI. The CDR3 is 14 amino acids. With 6 bases removed from V and 2 bases from J, the gap between germline ends came to 13 bases. This CDR3 reads CASSLNSLNTEAFF. The CDR3 DNA sequence: TGTGCCAGCAGCCTGAACAGCCTCAACACTGAAGCTTTCTTT.

This chain joins TRBV4-2 and TRBJ2-3; TRBD1 aligns across 9 bases. The J segment lost 1 base and the V segment lost 3 bases, leaving 8 bases of the junction unmatched. CDR1 is LGHNA, CDR2 YNFKEQ, per germline. The CDR3 consists of 17 residues. CDR3 region: CASSQRAGTGRTDTQYF. The CDR3 region has the DNA TGTGCCAGCAGCCAGAGAGCCGGGACAGGGCGCACAGATACGCAGTATTTT.

The CDR3 bases are TGCAGCGTTGGCGCCCCCCACTTTGGCTACACCTTC. Its protein is CSVGAPHFGYTF. V is TRBV29-1 and J is TRBJ1-2; D unclear. This CDR3 has 12 amino acids. Between the trimmed V and J ends, which lost 4 bases and 7 bases, there was a span of 13 bases. Germline loops: CDR1 SQVTM, CDR2 ANQGSEA.

The chain recombines TRBV11-2 with TRBJ2-1; D is unresolved. The CDR3 spans 13 residues. The germline V gene has CDR1 SGHAT and CDR2 FQNNGV. V gave up 4 bases and J gave up 4 bases, with 8 bases separating them. The CDR3 sequence: CASSSRDYNEQFF. The CDR3 DNA reads TGTGCCAGCAGCTCACGAGATTACAATGAGCAGTTCTTC.

The V gene is TRBV10-1, the J gene TRBJ2-7; the match to TRBD2 covers 8 bases. This CDR3 comprises 13 residues. From germline, CDR1 is WNHNN and CDR2 SYGVQD (reference sequence). The V gene end was trimmed by 5 bases and the J gene end by 6 bases; junction bases not matched to a gene: 6. DNA of the CDR3: TGCGCCAGCAGTCTTGGGACTAGTAGCGAGCAGTACTTC. This translates into CASSLGTSSEQYF.

The CDR3 bases are TGTGCCAGCAGTTTAAGGACATGGACTGAAGCTTTCTTT. Amino acid sequence: CASSLRTWTEAFF. The chain combines TRBV27 with TRBJ1-1; perhaps TRBD1 as D (5 bases). Deletions cut 2 bases from V and 5 bases from J, with 9 bases between. Germline V gene data show CDR1 as MNHEY and CDR2 as SMNVEV (reference sequence). The CDR3 is 13 amino acids.

The rearrangement joins TRBV6-5 to TRBJ1-3; perhaps TRBD1 as D (5 bases). This CDR3 is built from 14 residues. Germline V gene lookup returns CDR1 MNHEY and CDR2 SVGAGI. The V and J ends lost 2 bases and 2 bases respectively, with 7 bases between them. Written as DNA, the CDR3 is TGTGCCAGCAGTTACGGCAGGGCTGGAAACACCATATATTTT. This codes for CASSYGRAGNTIYF.

The chain recombines TRBV5-1 with TRBJ2-3; TRBD1 matches 7 bases. The CDR3 contains 13 residues. CDR1 is SGHRS and CDR2 is YFSETQ in the germline V gene. Trimming cost V 3 bases and J 5 bases; bases outside gene matches: 3. CDR3: CASSSTGVDTQYF. The CDR3, as DNA: TGCGCCAGCAGCTCTACAGGGGTAGATACGCAGTATTTT.

The genes are TRBV13 and TRBJ2-3; D unclear. V was shortened by 4 bases and J by 6 bases, with 17 bases between the two germline ends. Per germline, CDR1 PRHDT and CDR2 FYEKMQ (reference sequence). The CDR3 has 15 amino acids. The CDR3, as DNA: TGTGCCAGCAGCTACAAGACTTTTACTGCGGATACGCAGTATTTT. Protein product: CASSYKTFTADTQYF. Supplemented by reference TRBV13 and TRBJ2-3, the full variable domain reads AAGVIQSPRHLIKEKRETATLKCYPIPRHDTVYWYQQGPGQDPQFLISFYEKMQSDKGSIPDRFSAQQFSDYHSELNMSSLELGDSALYFCASSYKTFTADTQYFGPGTRLTVL.

The DNA for the CDR3 is TGTGCCAGCAGCTTGGAACCGGGACTCCCCGGCAATGAGCAGTTCTTC. Protein: CASSLEPGLPGNEQFF. The chain has TRBV7-9 and TRBJ2-1; maybe TRBD2 (6 bases). CDR1 and CDR2 from the germline V gene are SEHNR and FQNEAQ (reference sequence). With 3 bases removed from V and 6 bases from J, the gap between germline ends came to 18 bases. The CDR3 covers 16 residues.

The rearrangement uses TRBV9 and TRBJ2-2; 7 bases are shared with TRBD1. Germline values: CDR1 SGDLS, CDR2 YYNGEE. The CDR3 totals 15 residues. Trimming took 3 bases from V and 5 from J; bases not matched to a gene: 7. CDR3 sequence (DNA): TGTGCCAGCAGCGGGGACAGTCTCGTTACCGGGGAGCTGTTTTTT. It yields the protein CASSGDSLVTGELFF.

This clone was recorded only once. The chain carries TRBV5-4 and TRBJ2-7; 9 bases align to TRBD2. CDR1 is SGHNT, CDR2 YYREEE, per germline (reference sequence). The CDR3 has 16 amino acids. V was pared by 4 bases and J by 5 bases, with 13 bases of the junction left unmatched. The CDR3 bases are TGTGCCAGCAGCCCCTTTACGAGCGGGGGGTTCAACGAGCAGTACTTC. Protein sequence: CASSPFTSGGFNEQYF.

The chain employs TRBV7-9 and TRBJ1-2, with a weak D call TRBD1 (6 bases). Germline V gene sequence: CDR1 SEHNR, CDR2 FQNEAQ (reference sequence). The CDR3 covers 14 residues. Trimming cost V 2 bases and J 2 bases, with 9 bases left between them. This CDR3 reads CASSLPGANYGYTF. Here the CDR3 DNA reads TGTGCCAGCAGCTTACCGGGGGCGAACTATGGCTACACCTTC.

This clone is classed as medium-sized. The chain employs TRBV7-9 and TRBJ1-2; D is uncertain. V was cut by 4 bases and J by 4 bases, with 13 bases left in between. The CDR3 runs 14 residues. Germline V gives CDR1 SEHNR, CDR2 FQNEAQ (reference sequence). The CDR3 DNA reads as TGTGCCAGCAGCTCCTCAGGCGCCAGCTATGGCTACACCTTC. This encodes CASSSSGASYGYTF.

The chain has TRBV27 and TRBJ2-1; D is perhaps TRBD1 (5 bases). The CDR3 runs to 14 residues. CDR1 and CDR2 (germline): MNHEY, SMNVEV (reference sequence). The ends were cut back, 1 base at V and 7 bases at J, with 11 bases in the middle. CDR3 sequence: CASSLWQGLNEQFF. The CDR3 DNA reads as TGTGCCAGCAGTTTATGGCAGGGATTGAATGAGCAGTTCTTC.

This chain joins TRBV7-9 and TRBJ2-1; unclear D gene. This CDR3 comprises 13 residues. The germline V gene encodes CDR1 SEHNR and CDR2 FQNEAQ (reference sequence). Trimming left V 7 bases short and J 8 bases short, with 15 bases between. CDR3 in amino acids: CASTIRVADEQFF. In nucleotides, the CDR3 is TGTGCCAGCACCATAAGGGTAGCCGATGAGCAGTTCTTC. The full variable domain, in which reference TRBV7-9 and TRBJ2-1 provide the parts outside the CDR3, is DTGVSQNPRHKITKRGQNVTFRCDPISEHNRLYWYRQTLGQGPEFLTYFQNEAQLEKSRLLSDRFSAERPKGSFSTLEIQRTEQGDSAMYLCASTIRVADEQFFGPGTRLTVL.

The chain employs TRBV4-1 and TRBJ2-2; D may be TRBD1 or TRBD2 (5 bases each). V shed 0 bases and J shed 4 bases, with 9 bases lying between them. The CDR3 runs 15 residues. Looked up from germline, CDR1 is MGHRA and CDR2 is YSYEKL. CDR3 sequence reads: CASSQEMRGTGELFF. The CDR3 DNA sequence: TGCGCCAGCAGCCAAGAGATGAGGGGCACCGGGGAGCTGTTTTTT.

The V and J genes are TRBV29-1 and TRBJ2-7; 10 nucleotides agree with TRBD2. V shed 6 bases, J shed 3 bases, and the junction held 5 bases outside the gene matches. In germline, CDR1 is SQVTM, CDR2 ANQGSEA. This CDR3 region has 13 residues. The CDR3 DNA sequence: TGCAGCGTACGGACTAGCGGAAGCTACGAGCAGTACTTC. Encoded protein: CSVRTSGSYEQYF.

This clone appeared a single time. The chain links TRBV5-6 to TRBJ2-4; either TRBD1 or TRBD2 may fit D (5 bases each). The V gene's germline CDR1 is SGHDT and CDR2 YYEEEE. The CDR3 totals 12 residues. Trimming took off 1 base at V and 8 bases at J, with 7 bases between the two ends. CDR3 amino acids: CASSLQGDIQYF. DNA of the CDR3: TGTGCCAGCAGCTTGCAGGGAGACATTCAGTACTTC.

The chain uses TRBV11-2 and TRBJ1-1, with 10 bases identical to TRBD1. This CDR3 region has 15 residues. Trimming cost V 5 bases and J 6 bases; bases outside gene matches: 9. CDR1 is SGHAT, CDR2 FQNNGV, per germline. The CDR3 spells CASSGGTGDGPEAFF. The CDR3 nucleotides read TGTGCCAGCAGCGGGGGGACAGGGGACGGCCCTGAAGCTTTCTTT.

Remarks on this clone: A much larger clone is a single base away; this may be a read error. Other DNA sequences in this specimen translate into the identical CDR3. The rearrangement links TRBV4-2 to TRBJ1-1; D unclear. V was cut by 0 bases and J by 5 bases, with 10 bases left in between. Per the germline V gene, CDR1 is LGHNA and CDR2 is YNFKEQ. CDR3 size: 14 residues. CDR3: CASSQDSGSTEAFF. The CDR3 nucleotides are TGTGCCAGCAGCCAAGATTCTGGATCTACTGAAGCTTTCTTT.

The V gene is TRBV5-1, the J gene TRBJ2-1; unclear D gene. Germline loops: CDR1 SGHRS, CDR2 YFSETQ. The CDR3 extends over 13 amino acids. Trimming shortened V by 8 bases and J by 0 bases, and 9 bases separated the two germline ends. The CDR3 DNA sequence: TGCGCCAGTACGATTAGCTCCTACAATGAGCAGTTCTTC. It specifies CASTISSYNEQFF. Based on the CDR3 plus reference TRBV5-1 and TRBJ2-1, the full variable domain is KAGVTQTPRYLIKTRGQQVTLSCSPISGHRSVSWYQQTPGQGLQFLFEYFSETQRNKGNFPGRFSGRQFSNSRSEMNVSTLELGDSALYLCASTISSYNEQFFGPGTRLTVL.

The genes are TRBV7-2 and TRBJ1-2; D is perhaps TRBD1 (6 bases). V was clipped by 5 bases and J by 4 bases, with 11 bases between them. The germline CDR1 and CDR2 sequences are SGHTA and FQGNSA. This CDR3 region has 13 residues. The CDR3 DNA reads TGTGCCAGCAGCCCAGGGGTCATCTATGGCTACACCTTC. Amino acids: CASSPGVIYGYTF.

This chain uses TRBV4-3 with TRBJ1-1; D remains ambiguous. The CDR3 covers 14 residues. Germline V gene sequence: CDR1 LGHNA, CDR2 YSLEER. The V end was cut by 1 base, the J end by 1 base, with 7 bases between. The CDR3 DNA reads TGCGCCAGCAGCCAAGGGACGCCGAACACTGAAGCTTTCTTT. Translating it yields CASSQGTPNTEAFF.

The CDR3 spells CAWISPGDYGYTF. Written as DNA, the CDR3 is TGTGCCTGGATATCCCCTGGAGACTATGGCTACACCTTC. The V gene is TRBV30, the J gene TRBJ1-2; D unclear. The CDR3 loop spans 13 amino acids. Germline V gives CDR1 GTSNPN, CDR2 SVGIG (reference sequence). Trimming stripped 4 bases from V and 3 bases from J, with 12 bases between.

This chain joins TRBV7-9 and TRBJ1-4; possible D gene TRBD1, 6 bases. With 5 bases removed from V and 8 bases from J, the gap between germline ends came to 18 bases. The CDR3 runs 15 residues. Germline V gene lookup returns CDR1 SEHNR and CDR2 FQNEAQ (reference sequence). CDR3 in amino acids: CASSPYREGDEKLFF. CDR3 DNA: TGTGCCAGCAGCCCCTACAGGGAAGGGGACGAAAAACTGTTTTTT.